Listed below are T cell receptor beta chains from one sample, sequenced in a study of T cell repertoires in cytomegalovirus infection. TCRdb processed the reads anew with MiXCR; each CDR3 protein has one entry. This table holds over 150,000 distinct CDR3 sequences, 14% found once. The sample was PBMCs. These receptors were collected from a human donor in good health (CMV status not recorded). Some clones in this sample may be carry-over from other donors' samples. Each CDR3 is given with its conserved first and last residue. Each record gives: V gene, clone size, D gene, J gene, CDR3 protein, CDR3 DNA. The D gene is left open where the match is weak. Not all rows give a size; the values are once, few, many and, for expanded clones, a class.

V gene: TRBV29-1; clone size: NA; D gene: NA; J gene: TRBJ2-1; CDR3 protein: CSVTGRQNEQFF; CDR3 DNA: TGCAGCGTCACGGGCCGTCAGAATGAGCAGTTCTTC
V gene: TRBV4-1; clone size: many; D gene: NA; J gene: TRBJ2-1; CDR3 protein: CASSQEGAGYNEQFF; CDR3 DNA: TGCGCCAGCAGCCAAGAAGGGGCCGGGTACAATGAGCAGTTCTTC
V gene: TRBV5-1; clone size: few; D gene: TRBD2; J gene: TRBJ2-7; CDR3 protein: CASSLNPGGESEQYF; CDR3 DNA: TGCGCCAGCAGCTTAAACCCGGGGGGGGAGAGCGAGCAGTACTTC
V gene: TRBV18; clone size: NA; D gene: NA; J gene: TRBJ1-1; CDR3 protein: CASSPLRGPEAFF; CDR3 DNA: TGTGCCAGCTCACCCCTTAGAGGGCCTGAAGCTTTCTTT
V gene: TRBV10-3; clone size: few; D gene: NA; J gene: TRBJ2-3; CDR3 protein: CAISDPGGTQYF; CDR3 DNA: TGTGCCATCAGTGACCCGGGCGGTACGCAGTATTTT
V gene: TRBV6-6; clone size: few; D gene: NA; J gene: TRBJ1-1; CDR3 protein: CASSSFAILTEAFF; CDR3 DNA: TGTGCCAGCAGTTCTTTTGCAATCCTCACTGAAGCTTTCTTT
V gene: TRBV28; clone size: many; D gene: TRBD1; J gene: TRBJ2-5; CDR3 protein: CASSTLRGPQETQYF; CDR3 DNA: TGTGCCAGCAGTACCCTCAGGGGGCCCCAAGAGACCCAGTACTTC
V gene: TRBV14; clone size: few; D gene: TRBD2; J gene: TRBJ2-1; CDR3 protein: CASSQDRPGLAGSEQFF; CDR3 DNA: TGTGCCAGCAGCCAAGACCGGCCGGGACTAGCGGGGAGTGAGCAGTTCTTC
V gene: TRBV7-9; clone size: few; D gene: NA; J gene: TRBJ1-1; CDR3 protein: CASSLVLQGTEAFF; CDR3 DNA: TGTGCCAGCAGCTTAGTACTACAGGGCACTGAAGCTTTCTTT
V gene: TRBV9; clone size: many; D gene: TRBD1; J gene: TRBJ1-1; CDR3 protein: CASSVVQGEHTEAFF; CDR3 DNA: TGTGCCAGCAGCGTAGTACAGGGGGAGCACACTGAAGCTTTCTTT
V gene: TRBV29-1; clone size: few; D gene: NA; J gene: TRBJ2-7; CDR3 protein: CSVAPLATSYEQYF; CDR3 DNA: TGCAGCGTTGCTCCCTTAGCGACCAGCTACGAGCAGTACTTC
V gene: TRBV28; clone size: many; D gene: TRBD1; J gene: TRBJ1-5; CDR3 protein: CASSLTGGGNQPQHF; CDR3 DNA: TGTGCCAGCAGCTTGACAGGGGGAGGCAATCAGCCCCAGCATTTT
V gene: TRBV6-4; clone size: NA; D gene: NA; J gene: TRBJ1-6; CDR3 protein: CASSDGSTANSPLHF; CDR3 DNA: TGTGCCAGCAGTGACGGGTCCACGGCGAATTCACCCCTCCACTTT
V gene: TRBV28; clone size: few; D gene: NA; J gene: TRBJ1-1; CDR3 protein: CASSFPDRLNTEAFF; CDR3 DNA: TGTGCCAGCAGTTTCCCGGACAGATTGAACACTGAAGCTTTCTTT
V gene: TRBV29-1; clone size: few; D gene: NA; J gene: TRBJ1-2; CDR3 protein: CSTDTGTGLHYGYTF; CDR3 DNA: TGCAGCACCGATACTGGAACAGGACTTCACTATGGCTACACCTTC
V gene: TRBV28; clone size: NA; D gene: NA; J gene: TRBJ2-2; CDR3 protein: CASSTLGERAGELFF; CDR3 DNA: TGTGCCAGCAGTACCCTTGGGGAAAGAGCCGGGGAGCTGTTTTTT
V gene: TRBV6-2/TRBV6-3; clone size: few; D gene: NA; J gene: TRBJ1-1; CDR3 protein: CASSRPTAEAFF; CDR3 DNA: TGTGCCAGCAGTCGCCCGACCGCAGAAGCTTTCTTT
V gene: TRBV7-2; clone size: many; D gene: NA; J gene: TRBJ1-2; CDR3 protein: CASSRPGNYGYTF; CDR3 DNA: TGTGCCAGCAGCCGTCCCGGGAACTATGGCTACACCTTC
V gene: TRBV7-6; clone size: many; D gene: NA; J gene: TRBJ2-6; CDR3 protein: CASSLDLSGANVLTF; CDR3 DNA: TGTGCTAGCAGCTTAGACCTCTCTGGGGCCAACGTCCTGACTTTC
V gene: TRBV4-2; clone size: many; D gene: NA; J gene: TRBJ2-1; CDR3 protein: CASSGWERSNEQFF; CDR3 DNA: TGTGCCAGCAGCGGCTGGGAACGCTCCAATGAGCAGTTCTTC
V gene: TRBV19; clone size: few; D gene: NA; J gene: TRBJ2-2; CDR3 protein: CASRSIPGPTNTGELFF; CDR3 DNA: TGTGCCAGTAGATCCATACCGGGACCTACGAACACCGGGGAGCTGTTTTTT
V gene: TRBV5-1; clone size: few; D gene: NA; J gene: TRBJ2-4; CDR3 protein: CASSPGTQSIQYF; CDR3 DNA: TGCGCCAGCAGCCCCGGGACACAAAGCATTCAGTACTTC
V gene: TRBV7-3; clone size: many; D gene: TRBD2; J gene: TRBJ2-1; CDR3 protein: CASSPMPGLAGENEQFF; CDR3 DNA: TGTGCCAGCAGCCCAATGCCGGGACTAGCGGGAGAGAATGAGCAGTTCTTC